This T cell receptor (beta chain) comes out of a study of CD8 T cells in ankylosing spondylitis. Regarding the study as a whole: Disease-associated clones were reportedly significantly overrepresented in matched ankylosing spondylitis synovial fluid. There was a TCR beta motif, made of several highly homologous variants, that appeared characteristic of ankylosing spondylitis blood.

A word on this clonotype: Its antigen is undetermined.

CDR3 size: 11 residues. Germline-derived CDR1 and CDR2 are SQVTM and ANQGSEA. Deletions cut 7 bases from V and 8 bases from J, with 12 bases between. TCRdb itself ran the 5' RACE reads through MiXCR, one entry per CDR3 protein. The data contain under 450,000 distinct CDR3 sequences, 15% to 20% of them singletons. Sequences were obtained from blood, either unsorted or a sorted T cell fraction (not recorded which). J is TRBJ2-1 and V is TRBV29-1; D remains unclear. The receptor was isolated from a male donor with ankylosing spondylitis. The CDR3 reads CSAAILDEQFF. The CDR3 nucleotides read TGCAGCGCGGCAATCCTAGATGAGCAGTTCTTC.